This passage covers 18 T cell receptor beta chains from one sample sequenced in a study of blood T cell repertoires in COVID-19. Assay used: immunoSEQ multiplex PCR; TCRdb lists only in-frame clones, some missing. The sample includes tens of thousands of clones, around 91% of them seen just once. The sequencing input was peripheral blood. Source of these receptors: a man in his fifties with active COVID-19.

J is TRBJ1-1 and V is TRBV3-1 (or the pseudogene TRBV3-2); D remains ambiguous. The CDR3 is made up of 13 amino acids. Per germline, CDR1 LGHDT and CDR2 YNNKEL (reference sequence). Trimming took 3 bases from V and 6 from J, leaving 11 bases between them. The CDR3 nucleotides read TGTGCCAGCAGCCACTACCCTACCGCTGAAGCTTTCTTT. Translated, it gives CASSHYPTAEAFF.

The V gene is TRBV28, the J gene TRBJ2-7, with D perhaps matching TRBD1 (6 bases). Germline lookup yields CDR1 MDHEN and CDR2 SYDVKM. Trimming cost V 4 bases and J 4 bases, with 8 bases left between them. The CDR3 length is 12 residues. The CDR3 region has the DNA TGTGCCAGCAGTTGGGACATTTACGAGCAGTACTTC. Amino acids: CASSWDIYEQYF.

V is TRBV11-2 and J is TRBJ2-1; maybe TRBD2 (5 bases). The CDR3 consists of 12 residues. Germline values: CDR1 SGHAT, CDR2 FQNNGV. V lost 5 bases to trimming and J lost 7 bases, with 9 bases between them. CDR3 in amino acids: CASSPGRNEQFF. The CDR3 DNA sequence: TGTGCCAGCAGCCCGGGAAGGAATGAGCAGTTCTTC.

CDR3 in DNA: TGTGCCAGCAGTTACTTCCGGGAAGCCGGGGAGCTGTTTTTT. This encodes CASSYFREAGELFF. The gene calls are TRBV6-5 and TRBJ2-2; TRBD2 might be the D (5 bases). In germline, CDR1 is MNHEY, CDR2 SVGAGI. The germline V and J ends were trimmed by 1 base and 6 bases, with 9 bases remaining between them. The CDR3 contains 14 residues.

This rearrangement joins TRBV5-4 to TRBJ2-2, with 7 bases that match TRBD1. Germline lookup yields CDR1 SGHNT and CDR2 YYREEE (reference sequence). There are 14 residues in the CDR3. With 4 bases clipped from V and 4 bases from J, the junction kept 4 bases outside the gene matches. The DNA of the CDR3 is TGTGCCAGCAGCAAGACAGGGACCACCGGGGAGCTGTTTTTT. Translating gives CASSKTGTTGELFF.

The chain is built from TRBV7-9 and TRBJ2-3; TRBD2 matches at 7 bases. CDR3 length: 16 residues. Germline CDR1 reads SEHNR; CDR2 reads FQNEAQ (reference sequence). The V segment lost 0 bases and the J segment 1 base; nucleotides outside the gene matches: 4. CDR3: CASSLASSGGTDTQYF. CDR3 bases: TGTGCCAGCAGCTTAGCGTCTAGCGGAGGCACAGATACGCAGTATTTT.

In the case of this clone: Mismatch with germline at one junction end may stem from a read error. The rearrangement links TRBV6-1 to TRBJ2-7; TRBD1 might be the D (5 bases). CDR1 and CDR2 from the germline V gene are MNHNS and SASEGT. This CDR3 spans 18 amino acids. CDR3 DNA: TGTGCCAGCAGTGGGCTATACAGGAAGGATAGGAGCTCCTACGGGCAGTACTTC. Its protein product is CASSGLYRKDRSSYGQYF.

The chain uses TRBV7-2 and TRBJ2-3; D gene ambiguous. The V gene lost 5 bases and the J gene lost 3 bases, with 9 bases spanning the gap. The CDR3 has 13 amino acids. Germline lookup yields CDR1 SGHTA and CDR2 FQGNSA. This CDR3 reads CASSPSVTDTQYF. CDR3 DNA: TGTGCCAGCAGCCCGAGCGTTACAGATACGCAGTATTTT.

This clone was recorded only once. This sequence joins TRBV7-8 and TRBJ2-7; TRBD2 is a possible D gene (6 bases). V was trimmed by 4 bases and J by 1 base, leaving 14 bases between them. The CDR3 sequence is 15 residues long. CDR1 SGHVS and CDR2 FQNEAQ come from the germline V gene. The CDR3 reads CASSSRDSISYEQYF. Written as DNA, the CDR3 is TGTGCCAGCAGCTCCCGGGACTCTATTTCCTACGAGCAGTACTTC.

This sequence joins TRBV4-2 and TRBJ2-5, with D possibly TRBD1 on 6 matching bases. The CDR3 is made up of 15 amino acids. Trimming took 3 bases from V and 1 from J, leaving 12 bases between them. Germline loops: CDR1 LGHNA, CDR2 YNFKEQ. CDR3: CASSQRPDSQETQYF. The CDR3 DNA follows: TGTGCCAGCAGCCAGAGACCGGACAGCCAAGAGACCCAGTACTTC.

This sequence joins TRBV24-1 and TRBJ2-2, with TRBD1 matching 7 bases. The V gene's germline CDR1 is KGHDR and CDR2 SFDVKD. This CDR3 is 13 amino acids long. V lost 7 bases, J lost 7 bases, and 5 bases stayed unmatched. CDR3 nucleotides: TGTGCCACCAGACAGACAGGGAACGGGGAGCTGTTTTTT. It codes for CATRQTGNGELFF.

The chain is built from TRBV2 and TRBJ2-5, with 7 positions matching TRBD2. The length of the CDR3 is 11 residues. From germline, CDR1 is SNHLY and CDR2 FYNNEI. V shed 5 bases, J shed 12 bases, and the junction held 6 bases outside the gene matches. The CDR3 is CASSLRLAEYF. The CDR3 coding sequence is TGTGCCAGCAGTCTCAGGCTAGCGGAGTACTTC.

The CDR3: CASSPTWDSTEAFF. In nucleotides, the CDR3 is TGCGCCAGCAGCCCTACTTGGGACAGCACTGAAGCTTTCTTT. This sequence joins TRBV4-3 and TRBJ1-1; 7 bases align to TRBD1. Germline assignment: CDR1 LGHNA and CDR2 YSLEER. There are 14 residues in the CDR3. V was pared by 4 bases and J by 4 bases, with 6 bases of the junction left unmatched.

This clone has more than one count but fewer than ten. The chain combines TRBV3-1 (or the pseudogene TRBV3-2) with TRBJ2-7; perhaps TRBD1 as D (6 bases). Germline V gives CDR1 LGHDT, CDR2 YNNKEL (reference sequence). There are 13 residues in the CDR3. V gave up 4 bases and J gave up 4 bases, with 11 bases separating them. The CDR3 region has the DNA TGTGCCAGCAGCCGGGGCAGGGGATACGAGCAGTACTTC. It translates to CASSRGRGYEQYF.

This clone was counted between two and nine times. V gene TRBV7-2 combines with J gene TRBJ2-2; TRBD2 is a possible D gene (6 bases). This CDR3 has 16 residues. CDR1 is SGHTA, CDR2 FQGNSA, per germline. V dropped 1 base and J dropped 6 bases, with 15 bases sitting between them. The CDR3 here is CASSLVWASDPGELFF. As DNA, the CDR3 is TGTGCCAGCAGCTTAGTTTGGGCTAGCGATCCCGGGGAGCTGTTTTTT.

This chain connects TRBV4-3 to TRBJ1-2; 7 nucleotides agree with TRBD1. Germline V CDR1 and CDR2: LGHNA, YSLEER. V was clipped by 0 bases and J by 4 bases; unmatched bases: 2. This CDR3 contains 14 residues. The CDR3 region is CASSQDPGGYGYTF. CDR3 sequence (DNA): TGCGCCAGCAGCCAAGATCCAGGGGGCTATGGCTACACCTTC.

The genes are TRBV14 and TRBJ1-2; D not certain. Germline-derived CDR1 and CDR2 are SGHDN and FVKESK. This CDR3 region has 15 residues. V lost 1 base to trimming and J lost 4 bases, with 13 bases between them. The CDR3 reads CASSQVKGEGYGYTF. CDR3 coding DNA: TGTGCCAGCAGCCAAGTTAAGGGAGAGGGCTATGGCTACACCTTC.

This chain joins TRBV4-2 and TRBJ2-2; 9 bases are shared with TRBD1. The V segment lost 4 bases and the J segment 5 bases; nucleotides outside the gene matches: 5. Per germline, CDR1 LGHNA and CDR2 YNFKEQ. The CDR3 extends over 15 amino acids. This CDR3 reads CASSPRGTGTGELFF. In DNA form, the CDR3 reads TGTGCCAGCAGCCCCCGGGGGACAGGGACCGGGGAGCTGTTTTTT.